The subject of this entry is one TCR beta chain. This CDR3 region has 15 residues. Germline V gene data show CDR1 as SNHLY and CDR2 as FYNNEI. Trimming removed 3 bases from V and 2 bases from J; junction bases left unmatched: 4. The data derive from a study of shared T cell receptors in the human thymus. Some clones are missing from TCRdb's copy, which holds only in-frame ones; the method was immunoSEQ multiplex PCR. The sample lists about 380,000 clones; over 90% were seen once. The receptor comes from a human donor. This chain joins TRBV2 and TRBJ2-7; 10 bases fit TRBD1. The sequenced material came from thymocytes. The CDR3, as DNA: TGTGCCAGCAGTGATCGGGACAGGGGAGCCTACGAGCAGTACTTC. This codes for CASSDRDRGAYEQYF.